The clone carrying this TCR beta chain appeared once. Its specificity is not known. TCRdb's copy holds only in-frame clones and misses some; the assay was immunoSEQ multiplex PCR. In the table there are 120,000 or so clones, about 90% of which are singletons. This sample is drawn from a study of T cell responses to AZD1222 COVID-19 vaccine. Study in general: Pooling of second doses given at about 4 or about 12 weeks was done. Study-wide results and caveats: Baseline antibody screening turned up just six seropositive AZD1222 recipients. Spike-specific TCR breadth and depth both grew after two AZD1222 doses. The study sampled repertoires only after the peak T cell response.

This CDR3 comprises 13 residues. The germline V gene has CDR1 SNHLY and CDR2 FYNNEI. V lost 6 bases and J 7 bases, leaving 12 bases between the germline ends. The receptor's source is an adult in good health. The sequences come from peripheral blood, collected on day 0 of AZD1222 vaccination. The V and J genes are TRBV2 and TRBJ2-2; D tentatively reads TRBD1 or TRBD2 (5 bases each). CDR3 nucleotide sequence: TGTGCCAGCAGCGCAGGGAGAGGCGGGGAGCTGTTTTTT. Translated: CASSAGRGGELFF.